The 3 T cell receptor beta chains in this list originate from one sample, sequenced in a study of type 1 regulatory T cells (dated by TCRdb to about 2021). For sequencing, an Illumina MiSeq was employed. In-frame beta chains were kept once TCRdb had trimmed the public reads at Q25 with fastp and called clones with MiXCR. Identical CDR3 proteins give one entry, which carries the most common genes and DNA. The sample records about 19,000 distinct CDR3 sequences, roughly 10% of which are singletons. The top ten clones comprise approximately 3% of the sample. Material for sequencing was CD4+ T cells, either the whole sample or a sorted fraction (not recorded which). These receptors were collected from a human donor in good health.

V usage is TRBV20-1 and J usage is TRBJ1-5; 7 nucleotides line up with TRBD1. Germline CDR1 reads DFQATT; CDR2 reads SNEGSKA (reference sequence). This CDR3 region has 16 residues. V shed 3 bases, J shed 1 base, and the junction held 9 bases outside the gene matches. The CDR3, as DNA: TGCAGTGCTAGTATTGTTCTCAGGGGGAGCAATCAGCCCCAGCATTTT. This encodes CSASIVLRGSNQPQHF.

As for this clonotype: A single base separates this from a much larger clone, so it may be a read error. Given the absence of the conserved phenylalanine or tryptophan at the CDR3 end, a read error is likely. The chain joins TRBV5-1 to TRBJ2-4, with 7 bases that match TRBD2. Germline trimming cut 6 bases from V and 3 bases from J; bases unmatched to any gene: 6. CDR1 is SGHRS and CDR2 is YFSETQ in the germline V gene. CDR3 size: 14 residues. CDR3 in DNA: TGCGCCAGCAAATATGGGGGGGACAAAAACATTCAGTACCTC. Amino acid sequence: CASKYGGDKNIQYL.

In regard to this clonotype: With a much larger clone just one base away, this may be a read error. The J gene is TRBJ2-4, the V gene TRBV5-4, with 10 bases identical to TRBD1. CDR1 is SGHNT, CDR2 YYREEE, per germline (reference sequence). The CDR3 contains 16 residues. Here the CDR3 reads CTSSLGPGQGSTIQYF. CDR3 bases: TGTACCAGCAGCTTGGGGCCGGGACAGGGGTCTACCATTCAGTACTTC.